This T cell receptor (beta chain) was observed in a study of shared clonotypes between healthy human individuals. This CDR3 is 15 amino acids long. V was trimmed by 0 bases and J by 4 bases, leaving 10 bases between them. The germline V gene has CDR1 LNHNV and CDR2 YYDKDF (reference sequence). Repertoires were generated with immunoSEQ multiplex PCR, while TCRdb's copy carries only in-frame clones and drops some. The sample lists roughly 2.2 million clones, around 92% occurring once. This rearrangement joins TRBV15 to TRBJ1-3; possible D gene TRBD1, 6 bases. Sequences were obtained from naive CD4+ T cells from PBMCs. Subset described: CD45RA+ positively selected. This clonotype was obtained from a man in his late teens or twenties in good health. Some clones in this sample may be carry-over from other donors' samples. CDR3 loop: CATSRDPRGGNTIYF. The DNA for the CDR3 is TGTGCCACCAGCAGAGATCCCAGGGGAGGAAACACCATATATTTT.